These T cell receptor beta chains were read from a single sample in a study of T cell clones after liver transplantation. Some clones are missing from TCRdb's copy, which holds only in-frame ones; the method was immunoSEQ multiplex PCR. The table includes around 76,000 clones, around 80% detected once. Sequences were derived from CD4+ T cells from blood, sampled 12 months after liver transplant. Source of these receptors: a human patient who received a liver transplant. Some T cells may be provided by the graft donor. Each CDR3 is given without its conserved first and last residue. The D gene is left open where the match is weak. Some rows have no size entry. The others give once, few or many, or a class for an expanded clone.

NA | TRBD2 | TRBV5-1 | ASSRLAGVRTGELF
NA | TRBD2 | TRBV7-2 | ASSQTSGSTEQF
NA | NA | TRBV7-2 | ASSSSRVTGGELF
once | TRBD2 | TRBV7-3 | ASSPVGLAGGLGEQY
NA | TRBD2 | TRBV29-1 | SVEGGRAVEQF
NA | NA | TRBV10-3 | AISEGELAYEQY
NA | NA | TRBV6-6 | ASSRGYYEQY
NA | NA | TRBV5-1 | ASSSTTTAKNIQY
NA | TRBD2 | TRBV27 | ASGPAGGWTGELF
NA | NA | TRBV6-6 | ASNKGTTNEKLF
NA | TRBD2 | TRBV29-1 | SVGSGRAAEQF
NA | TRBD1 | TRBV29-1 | SVDATGSPQY
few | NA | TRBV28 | ASRRDTSVPTNEKLF
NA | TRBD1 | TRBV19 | ASSTFSWDRSYEQY
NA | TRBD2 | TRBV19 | ASTTGLAGPNEQF
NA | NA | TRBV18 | ASSPGDKQPQH
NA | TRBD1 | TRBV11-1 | ASSFSQGQAEKLF
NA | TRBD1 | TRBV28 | ASNLHGTGNQPQH
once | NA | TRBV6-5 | ASRPLPLGANVLT
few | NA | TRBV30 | AWGGGQPQH
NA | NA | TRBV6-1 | ASSLFGLEAF
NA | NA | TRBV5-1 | ASSLTGIGYEQY
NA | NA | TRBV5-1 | ASSLWGGSNQPQH
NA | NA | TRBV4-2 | ASSRDVSSYNEQF
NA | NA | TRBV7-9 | ATTGSGETQY
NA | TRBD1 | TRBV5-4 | ASSPGQKGSHLADTQY
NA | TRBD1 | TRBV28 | ASSFSFTGGQTEAF
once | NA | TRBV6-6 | ASSYQDSSYGYT
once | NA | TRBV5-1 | ASSLEPSGELF
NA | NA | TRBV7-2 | ASSLDLTDTQY
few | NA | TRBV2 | ASNMGTYEQY
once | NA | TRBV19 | ASERGGRQPQH
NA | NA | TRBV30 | AWSVLQAYSGNTIY
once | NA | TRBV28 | AGEGSSYNEQF
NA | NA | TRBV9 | ASSVYGGGETQY
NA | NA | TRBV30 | AWSVRFQPRQVI
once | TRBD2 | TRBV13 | ASSRRTSGPYNEQF
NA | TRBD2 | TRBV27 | ASSLSVSGRAPEQF
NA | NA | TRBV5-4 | ASSLGQTQETQY
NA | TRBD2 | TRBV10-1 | ASSAGTSGHEQY
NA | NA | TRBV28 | ASRFSRGSGTEAF
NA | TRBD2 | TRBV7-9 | ASSPKGLAVYEQY
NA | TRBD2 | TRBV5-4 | ASSLTGTSGSVTYEQY